The rows below give T cell receptor beta chains drawn from one sample of a study of blood T cell repertoires in COVID-19. Measured with immunoSEQ multiplex PCR; TCRdb has only the in-frame clones, and not every one. Of roughly 230,000 clones listed, 89% are singletons. The sequencing input was peripheral blood. These receptors were obtained from a woman aged 40 to 50 who had recovered from COVID-19. The CDR3 runs from the conserved cysteine through the conserved F or W. A D gene is named only where the DNA matches it firmly. Clone size is not always given. Where it is, it says once, few, many or a class for expanded clones.

J: TRBJ2-2
D: NA
V: TRBV9
size: NA
DNA: TGTGCCAGCAGCCCCCGGGGGGCGGGCACCGGGGAGCTGTTTTTT
CDR3: CASSPRGAGTGELFF

J: TRBJ2-5
D: NA
V: TRBV29-1
size: NA
DNA: TGCAGCGTACGGCCCAGGGGGAGGGAGACCCAGTACTTC
CDR3: CSVRPRGRETQYF

J: TRBJ1-4
D: TRBD1
V: TRBV18
size: NA
DNA: TGTGCCAGCTCACTGACAGGGGAACAAGGGGAACTGTTTTTT
CDR3: CASSLTGEQGELFF

J: TRBJ1-5
D: TRBD1
V: TRBV4-2
size: NA
DNA: TGTGCCAGCAGCTCCGGGACAGATCATAATCAGCCCCAGCATTTT
CDR3: CASSSGTDHNQPQHF

J: TRBJ2-1
D: TRBD2
V: TRBV6-1
size: NA
DNA: TGTGCCAGCAGTGAAGGACTAGCGAACAATGAGCAGTTCTTC
CDR3: CASSEGLANNEQFF

J: TRBJ2-4
D: NA
V: TRBV27
size: NA
DNA: TGTGCCAGCAGTTTATCGCATCGGGGAGAAAACATTCAGTACTTC
CDR3: CASSLSHRGENIQYF

J: TRBJ2-2
D: TRBD2
V: TRBV3-1/TRBV3-2
size: NA
DNA: TGTGCCCGCAGCCACGGGCGGGGGGGCCGGGCCGGGGAGCTGTTTTTT
CDR3: CARSHGRGGRAGELFF

J: TRBJ2-2
D: NA
V: TRBV10-3
size: NA
DNA: TGTGCCATCAGTGCGGGGGGCGGGCGAGCCGGGGAGCTGTTTTTT
CDR3: CAISAGGGRAGELFF

J: TRBJ2-2
D: NA
V: TRBV9
size: NA
DNA: TGTGCCAGCAGCGTATCCTCGAACACCGGGGAGCTGTTTTTT
CDR3: CASSVSSNTGELFF

J: TRBJ2-5
D: NA
V: TRBV19
size: NA
DNA: TGTGCCAGTTCTCTTTCCGGGACTTCAAAAGAGACCCAGTACTTC
CDR3: CASSLSGTSKETQYF

J: TRBJ2-7
D: TRBD2
V: TRBV5-6
size: NA
DNA: TGTGCCAGCAGCGATAGCGGGGAGTTTTACGAGCAGTACTTC
CDR3: CASSDSGEFYEQYF

J: TRBJ1-3
D: NA
V: TRBV11-2
size: NA
DNA: TGTGCCAGCAGCTTCGGGTTCTCTGGAAACACCATATATTTT
CDR3: CASSFGFSGNTIYF

J: TRBJ2-7
D: TRBD2
V: TRBV13
size: NA
DNA: TGTGCCAGCAGTCCCCGGCGGGGGGCTCCTGATGAGCAGTACTTC
CDR3: CASSPRRGAPDEQYF

J: TRBJ2-7
D: TRBD1
V: TRBV6-5
size: NA
DNA: TGTGCCAGCAGTTCCGGGACAGGGACCGAGCAGTACTTC
CDR3: CASSSGTGTEQYF

J: TRBJ2-2
D: NA
V: TRBV6-5
size: once
DNA: TGTGCCAGCAGGATACAGAACACCGGGGAGCTGTTTTTT
CDR3: CASRIQNTGELFF

J: TRBJ2-5
D: NA
V: TRBV10-3
size: once
DNA: TGTGCCATCAGTAGGTCGTTTGGGGCGGAGACCCAGTACTTC
CDR3: CAISRSFGAETQYF

J: TRBJ2-3
D: TRBD2
V: TRBV5-5
size: NA
DNA: TGTGCCAGCAGCTCTGGCGGGGGGGACACAGATACGCAGTATTTT
CDR3: CASSSGGGDTDTQYF

J: TRBJ1-2
D: NA
V: TRBV6-6
size: NA
DNA: TGTGCCAGCAGTCTTGAGCGCCCTGGCTATGGCTACACCTTC
CDR3: CASSLERPGYGYTF

J: TRBJ2-3
D: NA
V: TRBV5-6
size: NA
DNA: TGTGCCAGCAGACCACCCGGACAGAGCACAGATACGCAGTATTTT
CDR3: CASRPPGQSTDTQYF

J: TRBJ2-1
D: NA
V: TRBV28
size: NA
DNA: TGTGCCAGCAATATCGGGAGCTCCTACAATGAGCAGTTCTTC
CDR3: CASNIGSSYNEQFF

J: TRBJ2-1
D: NA
V: TRBV7-9
size: NA
DNA: TGTGCCAGCAGCCCCCAATGGGCGCGGGGCCACAATGAGCAGTTCTTC
CDR3: CASSPQWARGHNEQFF

J: TRBJ2-1
D: TRBD2
V: TRBV24-1
size: once
DNA: TGTGCCACGGAGCGGGGGTCTAACAATGAGCAGTTCTTC
CDR3: CATERGSNNEQFF

J: TRBJ2-3
D: TRBD2
V: TRBV3-1/TRBV3-2
size: NA
DNA: TGTGCCAGCAGCCAAGAAGGGCGGGAGGGCCGTTTAGATACGCAGTATTTT
CDR3: CASSQEGREGRLDTQYF

J: TRBJ1-2
D: NA
V: TRBV6-5
size: NA
DNA: TGTGCCAGCAGCCTGGGGGGTTACTATGGCTACACCTTC
CDR3: CASSLGGYYGYTF

J: TRBJ1-4
D: NA
V: TRBV18
size: NA
DNA: TGTGCCAGCTCTCCGGGTAGGGGAAATGAAAAACTGTTTTTT
CDR3: CASSPGRGNEKLFF

J: TRBJ2-1
D: NA
V: TRBV19
size: NA
DNA: TGTGCCAGTAGTAGGACTCCCCGCTCCTACAATGAGCAGTTCTTC
CDR3: CASSRTPRSYNEQFF

J: TRBJ2-1
D: TRBD2
V: TRBV9
size: once
DNA: TGTGCCAGCAGCACCCTTAGATTTAGCGGGAGGGATCCCCCCTACAATGAGCAGTTCTTC
CDR3: CASSTLRFSGRDPPYNEQFF

J: TRBJ2-1
D: TRBD2
V: TRBV11-2
size: NA
DNA: TGTGCCAGCAGCTTAGTCGGGGGGGGCTCCTACAATGAGCAGTTCTTC
CDR3: CASSLVGGGSYNEQFF

J: TRBJ1-1
D: NA
V: TRBV19
size: NA
DNA: TGTGCCAGTACCCCACTGGCAGGGACTGAAGCTTTCTTT
CDR3: CASTPLAGTEAFF

J: TRBJ2-7
D: NA
V: TRBV5-1
size: NA
DNA: TGCGCCAGCAGCTTGGAATCTAGCATATACGAGCAGTACTTC
CDR3: CASSLESSIYEQYF

J: TRBJ1-5
D: NA
V: TRBV2
size: NA
DNA: TGTGCCAGCAGTGAAGCAACAGCCAATCAGCCCCAGCATTTT
CDR3: CASSEATANQPQHF

J: TRBJ2-1
D: NA
V: TRBV20-1
size: NA
DNA: TGCAGTGCCGAGATGGCGAGCGGGTTCTTC
CDR3: CSAEMASGFF

J: TRBJ1-2
D: NA
V: TRBV5-6
size: NA
DNA: TGTGCCAGCAGCTTGACAGGAAGGTATGGCTACACCTTC
CDR3: CASSLTGRYGYTF

J: TRBJ2-1
D: NA
V: TRBV7-2
size: few
DNA: TGTGCCAGCAGCTTATCCGGCGCGGGAAATTCATATGAGCAGTTCTTC
CDR3: CASSLSGAGNSYEQFF

J: TRBJ1-3
D: NA
V: TRBV2
size: NA
DNA: TGTGCCAGCAGTCGTGGCCCCGTGGGGGGAGAAAACACCATATATTTT
CDR3: CASSRGPVGGENTIYF

J: TRBJ2-1
D: NA
V: TRBV6-1
size: NA
DNA: TGTGCCAGCAGTGAAGACAGGGCCCCATACAATGAGCAGTTCTTC
CDR3: CASSEDRAPYNEQFF

J: TRBJ1-1
D: TRBD1
V: TRBV5-4
size: NA
DNA: TGTGCCAGCAGATCCCGGACAGGACCGAACACTGAAGCTTTCTTT
CDR3: CASRSRTGPNTEAFF

J: TRBJ1-6
D: NA
V: TRBV30
size: NA
DNA: TGTGCCTGGGAGGTCAGCGGGGCAGGGGCCCTCCACTTT
CDR3: CAWEVSGAGALHF

J: TRBJ2-3
D: TRBD1
V: TRBV7-3
size: few
DNA: TGTGCCAGCAGCTTCGCCTCCGGGACAGGGATAGATACGCAGTATTTT
CDR3: CASSFASGTGIDTQYF

J: TRBJ2-5
D: NA
V: TRBV4-1
size: once
DNA: TGCGCCAGCAGCCAGAAGGACAGACCTCAAGAGACCCAGTACTTC
CDR3: CASSQKDRPQETQYF

J: TRBJ2-5
D: NA
V: TRBV18
size: NA
DNA: TGTGCCAGCTCACCACCGAGTAGCCCGGAGACCCAGTACTTC
CDR3: CASSPPSSPETQYF

J: TRBJ1-2
D: TRBD1
V: TRBV30
size: NA
DNA: TGTGCCTTAACAGGGGGCGGCTATGGCTACACCTTC
CDR3: CALTGGGYGYTF

J: TRBJ2-2
D: NA
V: TRBV18
size: NA
DNA: TGTGCCAGCTCACCGGAGGAAACCGGGGAGCTGTTTTTT
CDR3: CASSPEETGELFF

J: TRBJ2-3
D: NA
V: TRBV12-5
size: NA
DNA: TGTGCTAGTGGTTCGTGGGCCAGTAGCGGTACGCAGTATTTT
CDR3: CASGSWASSGTQYF

J: TRBJ2-1
D: TRBD2
V: TRBV15
size: NA
DNA: TGTGCCACCAGCAGAGATTATAGCGGGGGAAGGGATGAGCAGTTCTTC
CDR3: CATSRDYSGGRDEQFF

J: TRBJ2-2
D: NA
V: TRBV19
size: NA
DNA: TGTGCCAGTAGTATATATCCCTTGACAGGGAACACCGGGGAGCTGTTTTTT
CDR3: CASSIYPLTGNTGELFF

J: TRBJ1-2
D: TRBD1
V: TRBV5-1
size: NA
DNA: TGCGCCAGCAGCTTGGACGGACAGGGGATCGGAGGCTACACCTTC
CDR3: CASSLDGQGIGGYTF

J: TRBJ1-2
D: NA
V: TRBV5-1
size: NA
DNA: TGCGCCAGCATGGAGGGTAACCCTACGGCCGGTGGCTACACCTTC
CDR3: CASMEGNPTAGGYTF

J: TRBJ2-3
D: NA
V: TRBV10-2
size: NA
DNA: TGCGCCAGCAGTTATTTGGGCCCCGCCACAGATACGCAGTATTTT
CDR3: CASSYLGPATDTQYF

J: TRBJ2-2
D: TRBD1
V: TRBV29-1
size: NA
DNA: TGCAGCGCCCAGATAGCCGGGACAGCGAACACCGGGGAGCTGTTTTTT
CDR3: CSAQIAGTANTGELFF

J: TRBJ2-5
D: NA
V: TRBV4-1
size: NA
DNA: TGCGCCAGCAGCCAACACCTAAAAGAGACCCAGTACTTC
CDR3: CASSQHLKETQYF